Shown below are 18 T cell receptor beta chains from a single sample sequenced in a study of cytomegalovirus exposure and HLA in healthy donors. The PCR used 60 Vbeta and 13 Jbeta primers. Assay: immunoSEQ multiplex PCR; the TCRdb copy retains only in-frame clones and omits some. The sample lists roughly 250,000 clones; under 90% were seen once. Sample: PBMCs. These receptors were taken from a girl aged 2 to 10 in good health and CMV-seronegative.

The chain employs TRBV7-9 and TRBJ1-2; possible D gene TRBD1, 5 bases. Per germline, CDR1 SEHNR and CDR2 FQNEAQ (reference sequence). The CDR3 has 13 residues. Trimming left V 6 bases short and J 2 bases short, with 10 bases between. CDR3 coding DNA: TGTGCCAGCAGTGTGGCAGGGAACTATGGCTACACCTTC. This gives the protein CASSVAGNYGYTF. The entire variable domain, with the rest obtained from reference TRBV7-9 and TRBJ1-2, is as follows: DTGVSQNPRHKITKRGQNVTFRCDPISEHNRLYWYRQTLGQGPEFLTYFQNEAQLEKSRLLSDRFSAERPKGSFSTLEIQRTEQGDSAMYLCASSVAGNYGYTFGSGTRLTVV.

The CDR3 protein is CASSPGIGQPQHF. The DNA for the CDR3 is TGTGCCAGCAGCCCAGGGATTGGGCAGCCCCAGCATTTT. This chain joins TRBV7-3 and TRBJ1-5, with a tentative D call TRBD1 (5 bases). Trimming pared 5 bases from V and 7 bases from J, leaving 12 bases between. CDR1 SGHTA and CDR2 FQGTGA come from the germline V gene. The CDR3 extends over 13 amino acids.

The J gene is TRBJ2-1, the V gene TRBV19; TRBD2 matches at 9 bases. Losses at the gene ends were 4 bases for V and 6 bases for J; bases not matched to a gene: 10. The V gene's germline CDR1 is LNHDA and CDR2 SQIVND (reference sequence). The CDR3 extends over 16 amino acids. In nucleotides, the CDR3 is TGTGCCAGTAGTACCCCCCTGGCGGGGGGGCGCAATGAGCAGTTCTTC. Residues: CASSTPLAGGRNEQFF.

J is TRBJ1-1 and V is TRBV25-1, with TRBD1 matching 9 bases. V was pared by 4 bases and J by 1 base, with 10 bases of the junction left unmatched. This CDR3 contains 17 residues. The V gene's germline CDR1 is MGHDK and CDR2 SYGVNS. The CDR3 DNA reads TGTGCCAGCAGTGTTGGGACAGGGTTCGGAAAGAACACTGAAGCTTTCTTT. Its protein product is CASSVGTGFGKNTEAFF.

This clone has just one count. The gene calls are TRBV7-9 and TRBJ1-2, with D uncertain. The germline V gene has CDR1 SEHNR and CDR2 FQNEAQ (reference sequence). The CDR3 is 16 amino acids. Trimming removed 2 bases from V and 4 bases from J, with 17 bases in between. The CDR3 is CASSLQDSLGFYGYTF. The CDR3 coding sequence is TGTGCCAGCAGCTTACAGGATAGTTTGGGTTTCTATGGCTACACCTTC.

This chain connects TRBV10-1 to TRBJ1-6; possibly TRBD1 for D (5 bases). V shed 2 bases and J shed 7 bases, with 9 bases lying between them. The germline V gene has CDR1 WNHNN and CDR2 SYGVQD (reference sequence). The CDR3 totals 14 residues. For the CDR3, the DNA is TGCGCCAGCAGTGAGCCGGCAGGGAATTCACCCCTCCACTTT. This sequence encodes CASSEPAGNSPLHF.

DNA for the CDR3: TGCAGCGTTTGGAGCGGGAGGGCCTACGAGCAGTACTTC. It translates to CSVWSGRAYEQYF. The genes are TRBV29-1 and TRBJ2-7; 10 positions match TRBD2. CDR3 length: 13 amino acids. Germline values: CDR1 SQVTM, CDR2 ANQGSEA. V lost 5 bases, J lost 2 bases, and 3 bases stayed unmatched.

V is TRBV27 and J is TRBJ1-4, with a weak D call TRBD1 (6 bases). V was trimmed by 5 bases and J by 4 bases, leaving 17 bases between them. Germline V gene data show CDR1 as MNHEY and CDR2 as SMNVEV (reference sequence). CDR3 size: 16 residues. For the CDR3, the DNA is TGTGCCAGCAGTACCTTGACAGGAGTAGGTAATGAAAAACTGTTTTTT. Residues: CASSTLTGVGNEKLFF.

This sequence joins TRBV5-1 and TRBJ1-2; D gene unclear. V gave up 0 bases and J gave up 2 bases, with 8 bases separating them. The CDR3 length is 14 residues. In germline, CDR1 is SGHRS, CDR2 YFSETQ. The DNA for the CDR3 is TGCGCCAGCAGCTTGGGATCGGGGAACTATGGCTACACCTTC. Translation: CASSLGSGNYGYTF.

V and J are TRBV7-9 and TRBJ1-5; TRBD1 agrees at 12 bases. The CDR3 contains 17 residues. Unmatched junction bases numbered 11, after V lost 5 bases and J lost 6 bases. CDR1 is SEHNR, CDR2 FQNEAQ, per germline (reference sequence). The CDR3 spells CASSVSPGQGASQPQHF. Written as DNA, the CDR3 is TGTGCCAGCAGCGTCTCACCGGGACAGGGGGCCTCTCAGCCCCAGCATTTT.

V is TRBV27 and J is TRBJ2-5; the match to TRBD2 covers 8 bases. The J call may be incorrect, as the DNA end agrees better with TRBJ2-7. The germline V gene has CDR1 MNHEY and CDR2 SMNVEV (reference sequence). CDR3 length: 14 amino acids. The CDR3 protein is CASRRLAISYEQYF. As DNA, the CDR3 is TGTGCCAGCAGGAGACTAGCGATCTCCTACGAGCAGTACTTC.

The sample holds one count of this clone. This rearrangement joins TRBV5-1 to TRBJ2-3, with a possible D match to TRBD1 (5 bases). Germline V gives CDR1 SGHRS, CDR2 YFSETQ. The CDR3 has 12 amino acids. With 2 bases removed from V and 9 bases from J, the gap between germline ends came to 10 bases. DNA for the CDR3: TGCGCCAGCAGCTTTTATGGACAAACGCAGTATTTT. Amino acids: CASSFYGQTQYF.

The chain links TRBV5-4 to TRBJ2-7, with TRBD2 matching 11 bases. Germline CDR1 SGHNT, CDR2 YYREEE (reference sequence). The CDR3 is 20 amino acids. Trimming removed 0 bases from V and 7 bases from J; junction bases left unmatched: 21. The CDR3 nucleotides are TGTGCCAGCAGCTTGGACCTTAGCGGGGGGGCCATCCCGGTGAGGAGAGAGCAGTACTTC. This sequence encodes CASSLDLSGGAIPVRREQYF.

On this clone: Other DNA sequences of this sample code for an identical CDR3. The V and J genes are TRBV5-1 and TRBJ2-3; D call uncertain. Trimming took off 0 bases at V and 3 bases at J, with 5 bases between the two ends. The CDR3 is made up of 13 amino acids. Germline V gives CDR1 SGHRS, CDR2 YFSETQ. The CDR3 DNA is TGCGCCAGCAGCTTGGGCAGGACAGATACGCAGTATTTT. It specifies CASSLGRTDTQYF.

The chain carries TRBV10-3 and TRBJ2-3; 10 positions match TRBD2. There are 13 residues in the CDR3. V shed 6 bases and J 4 bases; nucleotides not matched to a gene: 1. CDR1 is ENHRY, CDR2 SYGVKD, per germline. CDR3 sequence reads: CAIRSGGADTQYF. As DNA, the CDR3 is TGTGCCATCAGGAGCGGGGGGGCAGATACGCAGTATTTT.

The chain employs TRBV11-2 and TRBJ2-7; 8 positions agree with TRBD2. V lost 5 bases and J lost 0; bases outside the gene matches: 3. Germline-derived CDR1 and CDR2 are SGHAT and FQNNGV. The CDR3 extends over 14 amino acids. The CDR3 bases are TGTGCCAGCAGCCTTAGCGGGACCTCCTACGAGCAGTACTTC. Its protein is CASSLSGTSYEQYF. Based on the CDR3 plus reference TRBV11-2 and TRBJ2-7, the full variable domain is EAGVAQSPRYKIIEKRQSVAFWCNPISGHATLYWYQQILGQGPKLLIQFQNNGVVDDSQLPKDRFSAERLKGVDSTLKIQPAKLEDSAVYLCASSLSGTSYEQYFGPGTRLTVT.

This clone was seen a handful of times. CDR3 loop: CASSSNRGAEQYF. CDR3 bases: TGTGCCAGCAGCTCCAACAGGGGGGCCGAGCAGTACTTC. The chain couples TRBV6-5 to TRBJ2-7, with 8 positions matching TRBD1. This CDR3 has 13 residues. Germline V gene lookup returns CDR1 MNHEY and CDR2 SVGAGI. V trimming: 6 bases; J trimming: 6 bases; junction bases outside the gene matches: 7.

As to this clone: The same CDR3 can be traced to other DNA sequences in this sample. The V call is TRBV20-1, the J call TRBJ2-7; D remains unclear. The CDR3 has 10 residues. Per the germline V gene, CDR1 is DFQATT and CDR2 is SNEGSKA (reference sequence). The CDR3 reads CSAARDEQYF. CDR3 sequence (DNA): TGCAGCGCCGCCCGCGACGAGCAGTACTTC.